The next 13 T cell receptor beta chains were all read from a single sample in a study of blood T cells in healthy people across ages. Together with a sample-barcoded 5' primer, a J-beta primer mix was included in a second PCR lasting about 6 to 11 cycles. One entry per CDR3 protein, called by TCRdb with MiXCR from the 5' RACE reads. The data contain approximately 900,000 distinct CDR3 sequences, around 49% of them singletons. Sample: blood. These receptors were taken from a man aged 30 to 45 in good health.

This clonotype has only a few counts. The CDR3 bases are TGCGCCAGCAGACCGGGACTAGCGGGCTACGAGCAGTACTTC. Its translation: CASRPGLAGYEQYF. This chain joins TRBV5-1 and TRBJ2-7; TRBD2 matches 12 bases. The CDR3 has 14 amino acids. J lost 3 bases, V lost 5 bases, and 3 bases had no gene match. CDR1 is SGHRS, CDR2 YFSETQ, per germline.

This clonotype came up a few times. This chain uses TRBV29-1 with TRBJ1-1; tentatively, D is TRBD1 (5 bases). Germline loops: CDR1 SQVTM, CDR2 ANQGSEA. The V and J ends lost 3 bases and 4 bases respectively, with 12 bases between them. This CDR3 spans 13 amino acids. This CDR3 is CSVDSLGTTEAFF. CDR3 bases: TGCAGCGTTGATAGTTTGGGGACCACTGAAGCTTTCTTT.

This clonotype was observed once. The V call is TRBV7-2, the J call TRBJ2-3, with D possibly TRBD1 on 6 matching bases. Germline V gene sequence: CDR1 SGHTA, CDR2 FQGNSA. The CDR3 sequence is 16 residues long. Trimming removed 6 bases at V and 0 bases at J, with 16 bases between. CDR3 coding DNA: TGTGCCAGCAGTACGACAGGCCGGAAAAGCACAGATACGCAGTATTTT. This sequence encodes CASSTTGRKSTDTQYF.

This clonotype has only a few counts. This chain joins TRBV6-4 and TRBJ2-3, with 12 bases lining up with TRBD2. The ends lost 5 bases at V and 2 bases at J; junction bases unmatched: 2. There are 15 residues in the CDR3. Germline V CDR1 and CDR2: MRHNA, SNTAGT. The CDR3 region has the DNA TGTGCCAGCAGTCGGACTAGCGGGGACACAGATACGCAGTATTTT. Protein product: CASSRTSGDTDTQYF.

This clonotype showed up just a few times. The chain employs TRBV19 and TRBJ1-1, with D possibly matching TRBD1 (6 bases). Germline V gene lookup returns CDR1 LNHDA and CDR2 SQIVND (reference sequence). The CDR3 consists of 12 residues. V was shortened by 1 base and J by 8 bases, with 8 bases between the two germline ends. CDR3 residues: CASSIGGAEAFF. For the CDR3, the DNA is TGTGCCAGTAGTATAGGGGGGGCAGAAGCTTTCTTT.

This clonotype showed up just a few times. The chain carries TRBV13 and TRBJ2-5, with D possibly matching TRBD2 (7 bases). V gave up 0 bases and J gave up 0 bases, with 20 bases separating them. Germline V gene sequence: CDR1 PRHDT, CDR2 FYEKMQ (reference sequence). The CDR3 is 19 amino acids. CDR3 sequence (DNA): TGTGCCAGCAGCTTAGGCCGGGCAGGGGACTATCTTCACCAAGAGACCCAGTACTTC. As protein: CASSLGRAGDYLHQETQYF.

The V gene is TRBV28, the J gene TRBJ1-2; D call uncertain. With 3 bases removed from V and 8 bases from J, the gap between germline ends came to 19 bases. Germline lookup yields CDR1 MDHEN and CDR2 SYDVKM. The CDR3 extends over 15 amino acids. In DNA form, the CDR3 reads TGTGCCAGCAGTTTGTTCAACGGGGATATGGGCGGCTACACCTTC. Translation gives CASSLFNGDMGGYTF.

V and J are TRBV30 and TRBJ1-2; perhaps TRBD1 as D (6 bases). Germline CDR1 is GTSNPN and CDR2 is SVGIG (reference sequence). This CDR3 comprises 12 residues. V lost 5 bases and J lost 3, with 10 bases in between. The CDR3 reads CAWDRSDYGYTF. CDR3 in DNA: TGTGCCTGGGACAGGTCTGACTATGGCTACACCTTC. Combining the CDR3 with reference TRBV30 and TRBJ1-2 gives the whole variable domain SQTIHQWPATLVQPVGSPLSLECTVEGTSNPNLYWYRQAAGRGLQLLFYSVGIGQISSEVPQNLSASRPQDRQFILSSKKLLLSDSGFYLCAWDRSDYGYTFGSGTRLTVV.

V usage is TRBV4-3 and J usage is TRBJ2-5; 7 bases line up with TRBD2. With the DNA end fitting TRBJ2-7 better, the J assignment may be wrong. The CDR3 sequence is 15 residues long. Per germline, CDR1 LGHNA and CDR2 YSLEER. CDR3 amino acids: CASSQDSGILYEQYF. The CDR3 region has the DNA TGCGCCAGCAGCCAAGACAGCGGGATCCTTTACGAGCAGTACTTC.

This chain uses TRBV27 with TRBJ1-6; 7 bases are a match to TRBD1. Germline V CDR1 and CDR2: MNHEY, SMNVEV (reference sequence). The CDR3 runs 15 residues. V lost 0 bases to trimming and J lost 8 bases; unmatched junction nucleotides: 4. CDR3 loop: CASSLSPDRYSPLHF. As DNA, the CDR3 is TGTGCCAGCAGTTTATCCCCGGACAGGTATTCACCCCTCCACTTT.

V is TRBV6-5 and J is TRBJ1-1; tentatively, D is TRBD1 (6 bases). V lost 5 bases and J lost 8, with 9 bases in between. CDR1 and CDR2 (germline): MNHEY, SVGAGI. This CDR3 spans 11 amino acids. In DNA form, the CDR3 reads TGTGCCAGCAGTCAAGGACAGGAAGCTTTCTTT. It is translated as CASSQGQEAFF.

The V and J genes are TRBV12-3 or TRBV12-4 and TRBJ2-7; 7 positions agree with TRBD2. This CDR3 is 14 amino acids long. The junction had 5 bases not matched to a gene; V was cut back by 5 bases and J by 1 base. Here the CDR3 reads CASSISGLSYEQYF. For the CDR3, the DNA is TGTGCCAGCAGTATCTCGGGACTATCCTACGAGCAGTACTTC.

The chain recombines TRBV6-5 with TRBJ1-1; the D is unclear. CDR3 length: 15 amino acids. CDR1 and CDR2 from the germline V gene are MNHEY and SVGAGI. V was cut by 2 bases and J by 0 bases, with 10 bases left in between. For the CDR3, the DNA is TGTGCCAGCAGTTACAAGGGCAGTATGAACACTGAAGCTTTCTTT. It codes for CASSYKGSMNTEAFF.